The 27 T cell receptor beta chains listed next were all sequenced from one sample in a study of cytomegalovirus exposure and HLA in healthy donors. 13 Jbeta primers and 60 Vbeta primers were used for the PCR. The data were produced by immunoSEQ multiplex PCR, yet TCRdb's version contains in-frame clones alone and is incomplete. The sample has 75,000 to 100,000 clones, approximately 80% seen once. The specimen sequenced was PBMCs. These receptors all come from a man aged 35-49 years in good health and CMV-seronegative.

This chain connects TRBV28 to TRBJ1-6; D gene unclear. The CDR3 consists of 14 residues. Germline V gives CDR1 MDHEN, CDR2 SYDVKM. Trimming stripped 6 bases from V and 7 bases from J, with 13 bases between. The CDR3 reads CASRPGVENSPLHF. The CDR3 nucleotides are TGTGCCAGCAGGCCCGGGGTGGAGAATTCACCCCTCCACTTT.

The chain is built from TRBV10-3 and TRBJ1-5, with 10 bases aligning to TRBD1. Germline V gives CDR1 ENHRY, CDR2 SYGVKD. The CDR3 contains 16 residues. Trimming removed 6 bases from V and 0 bases from J; junction bases left unmatched: 5. The CDR3 nucleotides are TGTGCCATCAGGGGGGGGACAGGGGATAGCAATCAGCCCCAGCATTTT. This sequence encodes CAIRGGTGDSNQPQHF.

The chain is built from TRBV5-8 and TRBJ2-3; tentatively, D is TRBD1 (5 bases). With 7 bases removed from V and 4 bases from J, the gap between germline ends came to 13 bases. Germline assignment: CDR1 SGHTS and CDR2 YDEGEE. The length of the CDR3 is 13 residues. CDR3 bases: TGTGCCAGCCGGCGGTGGGGCGCAGATACGCAGTATTTT. Encoded protein: CASRRWGADTQYF.

This chain links TRBV30 with TRBJ2-3; 10 nucleotides match TRBD2. J was trimmed by 0 bases and V by 2 bases; bases with no gene match: 2. Per germline, CDR1 GTSNPN and CDR2 SVGIG (reference sequence). The CDR3 is 15 residues long. The CDR3 loop reads CAWSSSGRSTDTQYF. CDR3 DNA: TGTGCCTGGAGTAGTAGCGGGAGGAGCACAGATACGCAGTATTTT.

This clone was counted only a few times. The chain employs TRBV9 and TRBJ1-1; D call uncertain. With 3 bases removed from V and 0 bases from J, the gap between germline ends came to 12 bases. Germline V lookup: CDR1 SGDLS, CDR2 YYNGEE. The CDR3 sequence is 15 residues long. The CDR3 DNA is TGTGCCAGCAGCGAAACAGCCTCCATGAACACTGAAGCTTTCTTT. Translation gives CASSETASMNTEAFF. The full variable domain, rest sourced from reference TRBV9 and TRBJ1-1, is DSGVTQTPKHLITATGQRVTLRCSPRSGDLSVYWYQQSLDQGLQFLIQYYNGEERAKGNILERFSAQQFPDLHSELNLSSLELGDSALYFCASSETASMNTEAFFGQGTRLTVV.

The chain recombines TRBV6-4 with TRBJ2-3; 9 bases line up with TRBD2. After removal of 6 bases from V and 2 bases from J, the junction contained 6 bases not matched to a gene. From germline, CDR1 is MRHNA and CDR2 SNTAGT. There are 15 residues in the CDR3. The CDR3 loop is CASRRASGVTDTQYF. DNA of the CDR3: TGTGCCAGCAGGCGCGCTAGCGGGGTCACAGATACGCAGTATTTT.

The chain couples TRBV9 to TRBJ2-7, with TRBD2 identical over 7 bases. J lost 0 bases, V lost 3 bases, and 3 bases had no gene match. The CDR3 loop spans 14 amino acids. Germline assignment: CDR1 SGDLS and CDR2 YYNGEE. CDR3 sequence reads: CASSGGLVSYEQYF. CDR3 DNA: TGTGCCAGCAGCGGAGGACTAGTCTCCTACGAGCAGTACTTC.

V gene TRBV6-6 combines with J gene TRBJ2-3, with TRBD2 matching 10 bases. CDR1 and CDR2 (germline): MNHNY, SVGAGI (reference sequence). V lost 9 bases, J lost 6 bases, and 3 bases stayed unmatched. There are 12 residues in the CDR3. This CDR3 reads CASRLAGDTQYF. Written as DNA, the CDR3 is TGTGCCAGTAGACTAGCGGGTGATACGCAGTATTTT.

The chain has TRBV29-1 and TRBJ2-5, with D uncertain. TRBJ2-7 matches the DNA end more closely, so the J call is doubtful. Germline V gene data show CDR1 as SQVTM and CDR2 as ANQGSEA. This CDR3 region has 12 residues. The CDR3 sequence is CSVGDTFYEQYF. The CDR3 bases are TGCAGCGTTGGAGATACCTTCTACGAGCAGTACTTC.

This chain links TRBV6-6 with TRBJ2-1; tentative D call: TRBD1 (6 bases). Germline lookup yields CDR1 MNHNY and CDR2 SVGAGI (reference sequence). The CDR3 is 15 amino acids. V gave up 4 bases and J gave up 2 bases, with 12 bases separating them. DNA of the CDR3: TGTGCCAGCAGTTCCGGGACAACTACCTACAATGAGCAGTTCTTC. Encoded protein: CASSSGTTTYNEQFF.

The V gene is TRBV6-6, the J gene TRBJ1-2, with 8 bases aligning to TRBD1. V lost 5 bases, J lost 4 bases, and 3 bases stayed unmatched. Germline CDR1 is MNHNY and CDR2 is SVGAGI (reference sequence). This CDR3 region has 13 residues. CDR3 region: CASSPGGGYGYTF. The CDR3, as DNA: TGTGCCAGCAGTCCAGGGGGCGGCTATGGCTACACCTTC.

The rearrangement joins TRBV5-1 to TRBJ1-5, with D possibly being TRBD1 (5 bases). CDR1 and CDR2 (germline): SGHRS, YFSETQ. V lost 0 bases and J 7 bases, leaving 11 bases between the germline ends. The CDR3 covers 14 residues. The CDR3 nucleotides read TGCGCCAGCAGCTTGGGCACAGGCGCACAGCCCCAGCATTTT. Translating gives CASSLGTGAQPQHF.

This clone has more than one count but fewer than ten. This CDR3 reads CASSPGTGGGEAFF. CDR3 nucleotide sequence: TGTGCCAGCAGCCCAGGGACAGGGGGAGGGGAAGCTTTCTTT. This chain connects TRBV2 to TRBJ1-1; 11 bases are a match to TRBD1. Germline values: CDR1 SNHLY, CDR2 FYNNEI. J lost 8 bases, V lost 6 bases, and 8 bases had no gene match. CDR3 length equals 14 residues. Full variable domain (outside the CDR3, taken from reference TRBV2 and TRBJ1-1): EPEVTQTPSHQVTQMGQEVILRCVPISNHLYFYWYRQILGQKVEFLVSFYNNEISEKSEIFDDQFSVERPDGSNFTLKIRSTKLEDSAMYFCASSPGTGGGEAFFGQGTRLTVV.

The chain joins TRBV6-1 to TRBJ1-2; the match to TRBD1 covers 12 bases. With V trimmed by 1 base and J by 6 bases, 9 bases remained unmatched. CDR3 size: 17 residues. Germline loops: CDR1 MNHNS, CDR2 SASEGT. Here the CDR3 reads CASSEGPGQGALDGYTF. The CDR3 DNA follows: TGTGCCAGCAGTGAAGGCCCGGGACAGGGGGCTTTAGATGGCTACACCTTC.

This clone came up a few times. This same CDR3 is encoded by further DNA sequences in the sample. The chain employs TRBV4-2 and TRBJ1-6; TRBD1 is a possible D gene (5 bases). V was cut by 1 base and J by 8 bases, with 6 bases left in between. Germline V gene lookup returns CDR1 LGHNA and CDR2 YNFKEQ. The length of the CDR3 is 13 residues. CDR3 sequence (DNA): TGTGCCAGCAGCCAAGGGGGGGATTCACCCCTCCACTTT. It specifies CASSQGGDSPLHF.

J is TRBJ1-5 and V is TRBV27; 8 bases line up with TRBD1. J gave up 16 bases and V 0 bases, and 8 bases lay outside the gene matches. The CDR3 runs to 13 residues. The germline gives CDR1 MNHEY, CDR2 SMNVEV (reference sequence). CDR3 coding DNA: TGTGCCAGCAGTTTATCAGGACAGGGATCTTATCATTTT. This encodes CASSLSGQGSYHF.

The chain uses TRBV28 and TRBJ1-1, with 8 nucleotides matching TRBD1. There are 14 residues in the CDR3. Trimming cost V 5 bases and J 5 bases; bases outside gene matches: 7. Per the germline V gene, CDR1 is MDHEN and CDR2 is SYDVKM. CDR3 bases: TGTGCCAGCAGTAGCAGGGGGCGAGGAACTGAAGCTTTCTTT. This encodes CASSSRGRGTEAFF. Looking up the rest from reference TRBV28 and TRBJ1-1 gives the full variable domain: DVKVTQSSRYLVKRTGEKVFLECVQDMDHENMFWYRQDPGLGLRLIYFSYDVKMKEKGDIPEGYSVSREKKERFSLILESASTNQTSMYLCASSSRGRGTEAFFGQGTRLTVV.

The chain links TRBV28 to TRBJ2-1; no firm D call. Germline assignment: CDR1 MDHEN and CDR2 SYDVKM. There are 12 residues in the CDR3. V shed 5 bases and J shed 3 bases, with 5 bases lying between them. The DNA for the CDR3 is TGTGCCAGCAGTCTTATCTACAATGAGCAGTTCTTC. This codes for CASSLIYNEQFF.

The rearrangement links TRBV27 to TRBJ1-1; D possibly corresponds to TRBD1 (5 bases). Germline V CDR1 and CDR2: MNHEY, SMNVEV (reference sequence). The CDR3 extends over 12 amino acids. With 8 bases removed from V and 4 bases from J, the gap between germline ends came to 11 bases. The CDR3 reads CASSPQGTEAFF. Here the CDR3 DNA reads TGTGCCAGCTCTCCTCAGGGCACTGAAGCTTTCTTT.

V is TRBV18 and J is TRBJ2-7; 7 bases are a match to TRBD2. V lost 2 bases, J lost 5 bases, and 6 bases stayed unmatched. CDR3 length: 14 amino acids. CDR1 KGHSH and CDR2 LQKENI come from the germline V gene. The DNA for the CDR3 is TGTGCCAGCTCACCAACAAGCGGGATTGACGAGCAGTACTTC. This translates into CASSPTSGIDEQYF.

The chain links TRBV9 to TRBJ2-2, with 9 nucleotides matching TRBD2. The CDR3 has 15 amino acids. CDR1 is SGDLS, CDR2 YYNGEE, per germline. The junction had 3 bases not matched to a gene; V was cut back by 2 bases and J by 4 bases. CDR3 sequence reads: CASSVSGRRTGELFF. In DNA form, the CDR3 reads TGTGCCAGCAGCGTCAGCGGGAGGCGCACCGGGGAGCTGTTTTTT.

V usage is TRBV2 and J usage is TRBJ1-4, with a possible D match to TRBD1 (5 bases). Germline-derived CDR1 and CDR2 are SNHLY and FYNNEI. Trimming shortened V by 4 bases and J by 1 base, and 7 bases separated the two germline ends. This CDR3 is 14 amino acids long. Written as DNA, the CDR3 is TGTGCCAGCAGTGGGGGCAGAACTAATGAAAAACTGTTTTTT. Translating gives CASSGGRTNEKLFF.

The gene calls are TRBV6-5 and TRBJ1-1, with 9 bases lining up with TRBD1. The V gene's germline CDR1 is MNHEY and CDR2 SVGAGI. The CDR3 totals 15 residues. With 5 bases clipped from V and 4 bases from J, the junction kept 8 bases outside the gene matches. The CDR3 nucleotides are TGTGCCAGCAGTAAACAGGGGGCGCGGGGCACTGAAGCTTTCTTT. The encoded protein is CASSKQGARGTEAFF.

Only a few counts were recorded for this clone. This sequence joins TRBV4-2 and TRBJ1-5; weak D call: TRBD1 (5 bases). CDR3 length: 17 residues. Germline assignment: CDR1 LGHNA and CDR2 YNFKEQ. Trimming removed 0 bases from V and 6 bases from J, with 18 bases in between. This CDR3 reads CASSQDWAGQRVQPQHF. CDR3 DNA: TGTGCCAGCAGCCAAGATTGGGCAGGGCAGAGAGTTCAGCCCCAGCATTTT.

The chain has TRBV5-4 and TRBJ2-3; 7 nucleotides match TRBD1. V was pared by 4 bases and J by 1 base, with 9 bases of the junction left unmatched. CDR1 is SGHNT, CDR2 YYREEE, per germline (reference sequence). This CDR3 has 16 amino acids. The CDR3 nucleotides read TGTGCCAGCAGCCCGCCCAGGCAGGGGGGCACAGATACGCAGTATTTT. Its translation is CASSPPRQGGTDTQYF.

The chain employs TRBV27 and TRBJ2-7; 9 nucleotides align to TRBD1. Trimming removed 3 bases from V and 4 bases from J; junction bases left unmatched: 7. The length of the CDR3 is 15 residues. Per the germline V gene, CDR1 is MNHEY and CDR2 is SMNVEV (reference sequence). The CDR3 region is CASSLGGQGTYEQYF. The CDR3 coding sequence is TGTGCCAGCAGTTTGGGAGGACAGGGGACGTACGAGCAGTACTTC.

This chain uses TRBV2 with TRBJ2-2; a weak D match, TRBD1 (5 bases). Germline CDR1 SNHLY, CDR2 FYNNEI. Trimming removed 8 bases from V and 0 bases from J, with 13 bases in between. The CDR3 loop spans 15 amino acids. The CDR3 DNA reads as TGTGCCAGCGGGGCGTATCCTGCGAACACCGGGGAGCTGTTTTTT. Translation gives CASGAYPANTGELFF.